The entry that follows covers one T cell receptor beta chain sequence. The antigen remains undetermined. This entry belongs to a study of CD8+ T cells in alopecia areata. The overall study: It was oral tofacitinib, at 5 to 10 mg twice daily, that treated patients received. Whole-study results and caveats: Researchers report lesional scalp, most notably alopecia totalis/universalis, outstripped normal scalp in clonality. The study found that many expanded lesional clones persisted in scalp and blood during tofacitinib.

Isolated RNA was reverse transcribed into cDNA used as the sequencing template. Assay: immunoSEQ multiplex PCR; the TCRdb copy retains only in-frame clones and omits some. The sample lists about 150,000 clones; roughly 52% were seen once. CDR1 is SQVTM, CDR2 ANQGSEA, per germline. This CDR3 is built from 13 residues. V dropped 4 bases and J dropped 3 bases, with 13 bases sitting between them. Treatment specified: oral pan-JAK inhibitor, 5-10 mg twice daily. This clonotype originated in a human donor with alopecia areata. Sequences were derived from CD8+ T cells sorted from blood, sampled at week 4, from a patient treated with tofacitinib. The chain is built from TRBV29-1 and TRBJ2-7; maybe TRBD1 (5 bases). CDR3 residues: CSVVGGAVYEQYF. The CDR3 nucleotides are TGCAGCGTTGTCGGTGGGGCGGTCTACGAGCAGTACTTC.